One and the same sample provided the 24 T cell receptor beta chains below, sequenced in a study of cytomegalovirus exposure and HLA in healthy donors. PCR amplification relied on 60 Vbeta primers (plus 13 Jbeta primers). Method: immunoSEQ multiplex PCR; TCRdb's copy keeps in-frame clones and lacks some. The data show approximately 190,000 clones, about 85% seen once. Sequenced material: PBMCs. These receptors all come from a boy aged 2 to 10 in good health and CMV-seronegative.

This chain connects TRBV28 to TRBJ1-3; D not resolved. This CDR3 has 14 amino acids. Looked up from germline, CDR1 is MDHEN and CDR2 is SYDVKM. Trimming cost V 3 bases and J 4 bases, with 10 bases left between them. The CDR3 loop is CASSFSGNGNTIYF. DNA for the CDR3: TGTGCCAGCAGTTTTTCAGGAAACGGAAACACCATATATTTT.

The V gene is TRBV7-9, the J gene TRBJ1-1, with D possibly TRBD1 on 5 matching bases. CDR3 length equals 13 residues. Trimming took 4 bases from V and 1 from J, leaving 7 bases between them. Germline CDR1 SEHNR, CDR2 FQNEAQ (reference sequence). The CDR3 sequence is CASSWGGNTEAFF. In DNA, the CDR3 is TGTGCCAGCAGCTGGGGGGGGAACACTGAAGCTTTCTTT.

The chain uses TRBV5-5 and TRBJ2-1, with TRBD1 matching 8 bases. This CDR3 is built from 15 residues. V shed 4 bases, J shed 4 bases, and the junction held 7 bases outside the gene matches. Germline lookup yields CDR1 SGHKS and CDR2 YYEKEE (reference sequence). This CDR3 reads CASSPGTGVYNEQFF. The CDR3 region has the DNA TGTGCCAGCAGCCCAGGGACAGGAGTATACAATGAGCAGTTCTTC. The full variable domain, rest sourced from reference TRBV5-5 and TRBJ2-1, is DAGVTQSPTHLIKTRGQQVTLRCSPISGHKSVSWYQQVLGQGPQFIFQYYEKEERGRGNFPDRFSARQFPNYSSELNVNALLLGDSALYLCASSPGTGVYNEQFFGPGTRLTVL.

This clone was seen only once. The rearrangement links TRBV7-6 to TRBJ2-2; maybe TRBD2 (7 bases). This CDR3 comprises 18 residues. The V and J ends lost 3 bases and 2 bases respectively, with 19 bases between them. Germline CDR1 is SGHVS and CDR2 is FNYEAQ. The CDR3 DNA reads as TGTGCCAGCAGCTTCGAGCACCCCTCGGGGGGCAACACCGGGGAGCTGTTTTTT. Translated: CASSFEHPSGGNTGELFF.

Only one count was recorded for this clone. The V call is TRBV5-1, the J call TRBJ2-5, with 10 positions matching TRBD2. Germline CDR1 SGHRS, CDR2 YFSETQ. Trimming took 2 bases from V and 5 from J; bases not matched to a gene: 6. The length of the CDR3 is 15 residues. The DNA for the CDR3 is TGCGCCAGCAGCTTATGGCCTAGCGGGGGTGAGACCCAGTACTTC. This codes for CASSLWPSGGETQYF.

This chain connects TRBV19 to TRBJ1-6; 11 bases align to TRBD1. From germline, CDR1 is LNHDA and CDR2 SQIVND (reference sequence). The length of the CDR3 is 15 residues. J gave up 8 bases and V 5 bases, and 5 bases lay outside the gene matches. DNA of the CDR3: TGTGCCAGTAGTCCGGGACAGGGGGGATATTCACCCCTCCACTTT. Translated, it gives CASSPGQGGYSPLHF.

This chain uses TRBV21-1 with TRBJ2-7; the table names TRBD1, a call not compared with the DNA. TRBV21-1 is a known pseudogene. The CDR3 is 12 residues long. CDR3 loop: CASSNHRTEQYF. The CDR3 region has the DNA TGTGCCAGCAGTAACCACAGGACAGAGCAGTACTTC.

The V and J genes are TRBV5-1 and TRBJ2-1; unclear D gene. Germline CDR1 and CDR2: SGHRS and YFSETQ. The V end lost 0 bases, the J end lost 7 bases, and 8 bases lay between the germline ends. The length of the CDR3 is 13 residues. CDR3 in DNA: TGCGCCAGCAGCTTGGAACCACTTAATGAGCAGTTCTTC. Its translation: CASSLEPLNEQFF. Using reference TRBV5-1 and TRBJ2-1 for the parts outside the CDR3, the full variable domain is KAGVTQTPRYLIKTRGQQVTLSCSPISGHRSVSWYQQTPGQGLQFLFEYFSETQRNKGNFPGRFSGRQFSNSRSEMNVSTLELGDSALYLCASSLEPLNEQFFGPGTRLTVL.

The chain has TRBV5-1 and TRBJ1-1; TRBD1 aligns across 7 bases. V shed 2 bases, J shed 4 bases, and the junction held 2 bases outside the gene matches. Per the germline V gene, CDR1 is SGHRS and CDR2 is YFSETQ. The CDR3 spans 13 residues. The CDR3 DNA is TGCGCCAGCAGCTTTGACAGGGCCACTGAAGCTTTCTTT. Translation: CASSFDRATEAFF.

The V call is TRBV6-1, the J call TRBJ1-1, with 11 nucleotides matching TRBD1. The CDR3 extends over 14 amino acids. The trim removed 4 bases at V and 7 bases at J, leaving 5 bases unmatched. The germline V gene has CDR1 MNHNS and CDR2 SASEGT. CDR3: CASSAGQGAREAFF. In DNA, the CDR3 is TGTGCCAGCAGTGCAGGACAGGGGGCCCGTGAAGCTTTCTTT.

The chain links TRBV6-4 to TRBJ2-1; unclear D gene. V lost 2 bases and J 10 bases, leaving 9 bases between the germline ends. The germline V gene has CDR1 MRHNA and CDR2 SNTAGT. This CDR3 has 12 residues. CDR3 DNA sequence: TGTGCCAGCAGTGACAGCTCAGGCGAGCAGTTCTTC. Translating gives CASSDSSGEQFF.

For the CDR3, the DNA is TGTGCCTGGCTCAACAGATCTAACTATGGCTACACCTTC. This codes for CAWLNRSNYGYTF. The V call is TRBV30, the J call TRBJ1-2, with D unresolved. This CDR3 has 13 amino acids. Germline V lookup: CDR1 GTSNPN, CDR2 SVGIG (reference sequence). The V end lost 5 bases, the J end lost 0 bases, and 10 bases lay between the germline ends.

CDR3 region: CATRGGVTYNEQFF. In DNA, the CDR3 is TGTGCCACCCGGGGGGGGGTAACCTACAATGAGCAGTTCTTC. V gene TRBV27 combines with J gene TRBJ2-1, with TRBD2 matching 8 bases. J gave up 2 bases and V 10 bases, and 7 bases lay outside the gene matches. CDR3 size: 14 residues. The germline gives CDR1 MNHEY, CDR2 SMNVEV (reference sequence).

The chain combines TRBV19 with TRBJ2-5, with 11 nucleotides matching TRBD1. CDR3 length: 15 amino acids. V dropped 1 base and J dropped 7; count of bases not matched to a gene: 5. CDR1 and CDR2 from the germline V gene are LNHDA and SQIVND (reference sequence). Here the CDR3 reads CASSIAAGTGGTQYF. The DNA for the CDR3 is TGTGCCAGTAGTATAGCCGCGGGGACAGGGGGGACCCAGTACTTC. The whole variable domain, remainder taken from reference TRBV19 and TRBJ2-5, is DGGITQSPKYLFRKEGQNVTLSCEQNLNHDAMYWYRQDPGQGLRLIYYSQIVNDFQKGDIAEGYSVSREKKESFPLTVTSAQKNPTAFYLCASSIAAGTGGTQYFGPGTRLLVL.

V is TRBV27 and J is TRBJ2-7; 10 bases map to TRBD2. Trimming cost V 1 base and J 3 bases; bases outside gene matches: 3. The CDR3 contains 15 residues. The germline V gene encodes CDR1 MNHEY and CDR2 SMNVEV (reference sequence). In DNA form, the CDR3 reads TGTGCCAGCAGTTTATTTAGCGGGGGGAACTACGAGCAGTACTTC. Translation: CASSLFSGGNYEQYF.

V gene TRBV28 combines with J gene TRBJ2-1; 10 bases line up with TRBD1. With V trimmed by 5 bases and J by 7 bases, 17 bases remained unmatched. Germline V lookup: CDR1 MDHEN, CDR2 SYDVKM. The CDR3 sequence is 18 residues long. In DNA, the CDR3 is TGTGCCAGCAGTACTCAACAGCCACCGGGACAGGGGTCAAATGAGCAGTTCTTC. Its protein is CASSTQQPPGQGSNEQFF.

The chain combines TRBV7-3 with TRBJ2-2, with TRBD1 matching 7 bases. This CDR3 has 15 amino acids. The trim removed 6 bases at V and 3 bases at J, leaving 7 bases unmatched. Germline V gene data show CDR1 as SGHTA and CDR2 as FQGTGA. Here the CDR3 DNA reads TGTGCCAGCAGTATACAGGGGCCAGACACCGGGGAGCTGTTTTTT. This translates into CASSIQGPDTGELFF. Drawing the rest from reference TRBV7-3 and TRBJ2-2, the complete variable domain is GAGVSQTPSNKVTEKGKYVELRCDPISGHTALYWYRQSLGQGPEFLIYFQGTGAADDSGLPNDRFFAVRPEGSVSTLKIQRTERGDSAVYLCASSIQGPDTGELFFGEGSRLTVL.

This chain uses TRBV28 with TRBJ1-1; TRBD1 agrees at 7 bases. V lost 7 bases, J lost 5 bases, and 10 bases stayed unmatched. The CDR3 runs to 14 residues. Looked up from germline, CDR1 is MDHEN and CDR2 is SYDVKM. The CDR3 spells CASTLPGQRTEAFF. The CDR3, as DNA: TGTGCCAGCACCCTTCCGGGACAGCGTACTGAAGCTTTCTTT.

The chain couples TRBV27 to TRBJ1-2; D unresolved. There are 13 residues in the CDR3. Trimming left V 0 bases short and J 5 bases short, with 7 bases between. CDR1 and CDR2 (germline): MNHEY, SMNVEV (reference sequence). The CDR3 region has the DNA TGTGCCAGCAGTTTATCGGCGGCGTATGGCTACACCTTC. It encodes CASSLSAAYGYTF.

In nucleotides, the CDR3 is TGCAGCGCCCAAACAGGGGAGATAAGCTACACCTTC. This translates into CSAQTGEISYTF. The gene calls are TRBV29-1 and TRBJ1-2, with 7 bases aligning to TRBD1. Germline CDR1 SQVTM, CDR2 ANQGSEA. CDR3 length: 12 amino acids. V was clipped by 7 bases and J by 9 bases; unmatched bases: 11.

For this clone: Germline is not matched at one junction end, which may reflect a read error. The chain employs TRBV7-9 and TRBJ2-2, with a weak D call TRBD2 (8 bases). CDR3 size: 15 residues. The germline CDR1 and CDR2 sequences are SEHNR and FQNEAQ (reference sequence). The CDR3 sequence is CSSGGGTAGTGELFF. In DNA, the CDR3 is TGTTCCAGCGGCGGGGGGACAGCCGGCACCGGGGAGCTGTTTTTT.

The V gene is TRBV27, the J gene TRBJ2-1; unclear D gene. With 5 bases removed from V and 1 base from J, the gap between germline ends came to 9 bases. From germline, CDR1 is MNHEY and CDR2 SMNVEV (reference sequence). CDR3 length: 14 residues. The CDR3, as DNA: TGTGCCAGCAGTCCATCGGGTTCCTACAATGAGCAGTTCTTC. Protein: CASSPSGSYNEQFF.

J is TRBJ2-5 and V is TRBV4-2, with 12 bases aligning to TRBD2. CDR3 length equals 17 residues. With 1 base clipped from V and 0 bases from J, the junction kept 3 bases outside the gene matches. Germline V gives CDR1 LGHNA, CDR2 YNFKEQ. The CDR3 loop reads CASSQGLAGGNQETQYF. The CDR3 nucleotides are TGTGCCAGCAGCCAAGGGCTAGCGGGGGGGAACCAAGAGACCCAGTACTTC.

The gene calls are TRBV19 and TRBJ2-5; D is unresolved. Trimming left V 5 bases short and J 3 bases short, with 10 bases between. CDR1 is LNHDA and CDR2 is SQIVND in the germline V gene (reference sequence). CDR3 length: 13 residues. The CDR3 is CASSVGQKETQYF. CDR3 in DNA: TGTGCCAGTAGTGTTGGCCAGAAAGAGACCCAGTACTTC.